The 15 T cell receptor beta chains presented below share a single source sample, sequenced in a study of OX40 agonist ivuxolimab in advanced cancers. Data came from immunoSEQ multiplex PCR; TCRdb stores just in-frame clones and leaves some out. This table has 45,000 to 50,000 clones, around nine tenths appearing once. The material was CD4+ or CD8+ T cells sorted from blood, obtained in a trial of the OX40 agonist ivuxolimab. The receptors derive from an adult with an advanced solid tumor such as melanoma, head and neck, liver or kidney cancer.

Concerning this clone: This clone may be a read error of a much larger clone one base away. The chain couples TRBV6-5 to TRBJ1-5; D is undetermined. The CDR3 is made up of 13 amino acids. Germline CDR1 MNHEY, CDR2 SVGAGI. V lost 6 bases, J lost 0 bases, and 6 bases lay in between. Here the CDR3 reads CASSLGSNQPQHF. CDR3 bases: TGTGCCAGCAGCCTGGGTAGCAATCAGCCCCAGCATTTT.

The J gene is TRBJ1-1, the V gene TRBV19; 8 bases line up with TRBD1. Germline V gene lookup returns CDR1 LNHDA and CDR2 SQIVND (reference sequence). This CDR3 comprises 17 residues. V was pared by 5 bases and J by 0 bases, with 11 bases of the junction left unmatched. CDR3 sequence (DNA): TGTGCCAGTAGTGGACAGGGCTGGGCGTATATGAACACTGAAGCTTTCTTT. Translated, it gives CASSGQGWAYMNTEAFF.

The gene calls are TRBV19 and TRBJ2-7, with D tentatively TRBD1 or TRBD2 (5 bases each). Trimming pared 6 bases from V and 1 base from J, leaving 10 bases between. The CDR3 loop spans 13 amino acids. The germline gives CDR1 LNHDA, CDR2 SQIVND (reference sequence). This CDR3 is CASRGTESYEQYF. DNA for the CDR3: TGTGCCAGTAGGGGGACGGAGTCCTACGAGCAGTACTTC.

V usage is TRBV6-1 and J usage is TRBJ1-2; D possibly corresponds to TRBD1 (6 bases). The V gene's germline CDR1 is MNHNS and CDR2 SASEGT. Trimming took off 7 bases at V and 4 bases at J, with 13 bases between the two ends. This CDR3 spans 13 amino acids. The CDR3 DNA reads as TGTGCCAGCACCGGGGGCGCGGGCTATGGCTACACCTTC. Protein product: CASTGGAGYGYTF.

The V gene is TRBV27, the J gene TRBJ2-2; the D call may be TRBD1 or TRBD2 (6 bases each). V lost 1 base and J 3 bases, leaving 12 bases between the germline ends. Per germline, CDR1 MNHEY and CDR2 SMNVEV (reference sequence). This CDR3 spans 16 amino acids. DNA of the CDR3: TGTGCCAGCAGTTTATGGGGGGCTAGGGACACCGGGGAGCTGTTTTTT. It codes for CASSLWGARDTGELFF.

This chain links TRBV27 with TRBJ1-2, with D uncertain. Germline CDR1 reads MNHEY; CDR2 reads SMNVEV (reference sequence). Trimming took off 3 bases at V and 1 base at J, with 9 bases between the two ends. This CDR3 contains 14 residues. CDR3: CASSFNGFNYGYTF. CDR3 DNA: TGTGCCAGCAGTTTTAATGGGTTTAACTATGGCTACACCTTC.

The CDR3 protein is CASSLPGRRGEAFF. The CDR3 bases are TGTGCCAGCAGCTTACCCGGGAGGAGGGGTGAAGCTTTCTTT. The chain employs TRBV7-9 and TRBJ1-1, with a possible D match to TRBD1 (5 bases). Trimming took 2 bases from V and 7 from J, leaving 14 bases between them. The CDR3 consists of 14 residues. Germline CDR1 and CDR2: SEHNR and FQNEAQ (reference sequence).

The rearrangement uses TRBV4-1 and TRBJ1-2, with 9 bases identical to TRBD1. After removal of 0 bases from V and 6 bases from J, the junction contained 11 bases not matched to a gene. Looked up from germline, CDR1 is MGHRA and CDR2 is YSYEKL. The CDR3 has 17 amino acids. The CDR3 protein is CASSQDTTTGGRHGYTF. The CDR3, as DNA: TGCGCCAGCAGCCAAGATACAACGACAGGGGGAAGGCATGGCTACACCTTC.

This sequence joins TRBV6-5 and TRBJ2-7; D remains ambiguous. This CDR3 contains 11 residues. The V gene's germline CDR1 is MNHEY and CDR2 SVGAGI. The V end lost 5 bases, the J end lost 4 bases, and 6 bases lay between the germline ends. The CDR3 spells CASSERYEQYV. Here the CDR3 DNA reads TGTGCCAGCAGTGAAAGGTACGAGCAGTACGTC.

J is TRBJ2-7 and V is TRBV19, with a weak D call TRBD1 (5 bases). Per germline, CDR1 LNHDA and CDR2 SQIVND (reference sequence). Trimming took off 1 base at V and 2 bases at J, with 9 bases between the two ends. The CDR3 consists of 14 residues. The CDR3 reads CASSIGDSTYEQYF. In DNA form, the CDR3 reads TGTGCCAGTAGTATAGGAGACAGTACCTACGAGCAGTACTTC.

The chain links TRBV28 to TRBJ1-6, with D unresolved. V was shortened by 5 bases and J by 7 bases, with 15 bases between the two germline ends. This CDR3 region has 15 residues. Germline CDR1 is MDHEN and CDR2 is SYDVKM. The chain's CDR3 is CASSTTRVGNSPLHF. CDR3 nucleotides: TGTGCCAGCAGTACCACAAGGGTAGGGAATTCACCCCTCCACTTT.

CDR3 amino acids: CASSRLGTEAFF. The CDR3 DNA reads TGTGCCAGCAGTAGGCTAGGCACTGAAGCTTTCTTT. The chain employs TRBV2 and TRBJ1-1; D is undetermined. Germline loops: CDR1 SNHLY, CDR2 FYNNEI. This CDR3 contains 12 residues. The germline V and J ends were trimmed by 5 bases and 4 bases, with 8 bases remaining between them.

The chain has TRBV5-6 and TRBJ2-7; unclear D gene. The CDR3 sequence is 13 residues long. The V and J ends lost 2 bases and 5 bases respectively, with 11 bases between them. Germline V gene data show CDR1 as SGHDT and CDR2 as YYEEEE. In DNA form, the CDR3 reads TGTGCCAGCAGCTTTGGTGATTCGAACGAGCAGTACTTC. It is translated as CASSFGDSNEQYF.

J is TRBJ2-7 and V is TRBV21-1; the D call in the table, TRBD1, was not verified against the DNA. TRBV21-1 is flagged as a pseudogene. The CDR3 spans 15 residues. CDR3 sequence reads: CASSKGDRGTYEQYV. The CDR3 nucleotides are TGTGCCAGCAGCAAAGGGGACAGGGGTACCTACGAGCAGTACGTC.

V is TRBV14 and J is TRBJ2-2, with D perhaps matching TRBD1 (5 bases). CDR1 and CDR2 from the germline V gene are SGHDN and FVKESK. Trimming cost V 4 bases and J 6 bases, with 12 bases left between them. This CDR3 region has 14 residues. This CDR3 is CASSLMIRAGELFF. CDR3 DNA: TGTGCCAGCAGCCTCATGATCAGGGCCGGGGAGCTGTTTTTT.